The 9 T cell receptor beta chains reported below all come from one sample, sequenced in a study of cytotoxic CD8 clonotypes in ibrutinib-treated CLL. Libraries were prepared by immunoSEQ multiplex PCR; TCRdb keeps only in-frame clonotypes and omits some of them. Here the sample spans roughly 150,000 clones, more than 70% being singletons. The sequencing used PBMCs, collected at disease progression, from a patient treated with ibrutinib. Every receptor here comes from a human donor with chronic lymphocytic leukemia.

This clone was observed a few times. CDR3 sequence reads: CASSLVERTGELFF. The DNA of the CDR3 is TGTGCCAGCAGCTTAGTTGAGCGCACCGGGGAGCTGTTTTTT. The chain is built from TRBV7-2 and TRBJ2-2, with D unclear. This CDR3 is built from 14 residues. CDR1 SGHTA and CDR2 FQGNSA come from the germline V gene. V was cut by 1 base and J by 4 bases, with 7 bases left in between.

This clone was observed a single time. The J gene is TRBJ2-6, the V gene TRBV4-1; D gene uncertain. Trimming left V 1 base short and J 4 bases short, with 8 bases between. The CDR3 runs to 15 residues. Germline CDR1 MGHRA, CDR2 YSYEKL. CDR3 coding DNA: TGCGCCAGCAGCCAAGTAGGTTCCGGGGCCAACGTCCTGACTTTC. This sequence encodes CASSQVGSGANVLTF.

The V call is TRBV18, the J call TRBJ1-2; perhaps TRBD1 as D (6 bases). V was trimmed by 4 bases and J by 1 base, leaving 7 bases between them. The length of the CDR3 is 13 residues. Germline V lookup: CDR1 KGHSH, CDR2 LQKENI. The CDR3 here is CASSQGDNYGYTF. The DNA of the CDR3 is TGTGCCAGCTCACAGGGGGATAACTATGGCTACACCTTC.

The gene calls are TRBV28 and TRBJ1-2; D is perhaps TRBD1 (6 bases). The CDR3 contains 14 residues. Looked up from germline, CDR1 is MDHEN and CDR2 is SYDVKM. V was cut by 0 bases and J by 7 bases, with 12 bases left in between. The DNA for the CDR3 is TGTGCCAGCAGTTTATGGTGGGGGGCGAGTGGCTACACCTTC. This sequence encodes CASSLWWGASGYTF.

This clone was detected only once. The CDR3 bases are TGTGCCAGCGCCCCGGAGACACACTCCTACGAGCAGTACTTC. Translation gives CASAPETHSYEQYF. This rearrangement joins TRBV27 to TRBJ2-7; D gene uncertain. CDR1 MNHEY and CDR2 SMNVEV come from the germline V gene (reference sequence). This CDR3 comprises 14 residues. Trimming removed 8 bases from V and 0 bases from J, with 14 bases in between.

A few counts support this clone. The chain recombines TRBV5-1 with TRBJ2-1; 7 bases map to TRBD1. Trimming removed 5 bases from V and 10 bases from J; junction bases left unmatched: 18. Germline V gives CDR1 SGHRS, CDR2 YFSETQ. The CDR3 is 16 amino acids. CDR3 region: CASSSSTGISQNEQFF. The CDR3 nucleotides read TGCGCCAGCAGTTCGTCGACAGGGATTAGCCAGAACGAGCAGTTCTTC.

This chain uses TRBV11-2 with TRBJ2-7; D may be TRBD2 (6 bases). Looked up from germline, CDR1 is SGHAT and CDR2 is FQNNGV. The CDR3 is 15 amino acids. Trimming stripped 5 bases from V and 4 bases from J, with 18 bases between. The CDR3 DNA reads as TGTGCCAGCAGCCGCGACCCTGGGGGGAATTACGAGCAGTACTTC. Protein sequence: CASSRDPGGNYEQYF.

The rearrangement links TRBV11-1 to TRBJ2-1; unclear D gene. Trimming removed 1 base from V and 0 bases from J, with 13 bases in between. The CDR3 runs to 17 residues. Germline V CDR1 and CDR2: SGHAT, FQDESV (reference sequence). The CDR3 sequence is CASSLVLARSSYNEQFF. DNA of the CDR3: TGTGCCAGCAGCTTAGTACTGGCACGAAGCTCCTACAATGAGCAGTTCTTC.

V usage is TRBV6-5 and J usage is TRBJ2-7; perhaps TRBD2 as D (6 bases). CDR1 and CDR2 (germline): MNHEY, SVGAGI. V was clipped by 5 bases and J by 1 base, with 12 bases between them. The CDR3 is made up of 14 amino acids. CDR3 loop: CASSTGLFSYEQYF. CDR3 bases: TGTGCCAGCAGTACGGGACTTTTTTCCTACGAGCAGTACTTC.